Following are 7 T cell receptor beta chains from one sample sequenced in a study of T cell repertoires in cytomegalovirus infection (dated by TCRdb to between 2018 and 2021). This specimen's treatment or condition label, interpreted: in vitro stimulation with specific CMV peptide epitopes to enrich CMV-specific T cells. Which antigens these TCRs recognize remains unknown. These reads were obtained on an Illumina HiSeq 1500. Using fastp trimming at Q25 and MiXCR clonotype assembly, TCRdb reanalyzed the public sequencing data and kept in-frame beta chains. Identical CDR3 protein sequences are pooled into one entry, listed with their most common genes and DNA. The sample has 44,000 or so distinct CDR3 sequences on record, 20% to 25% of them singletons. The ten top clones hold about 90% of the sample. The specimen comprised CD8+ T cells from cultured PBMCs, sampled from culture after CMV antigen stimulation. The receptors originated from a human donor in good health (CMV status not recorded). Some clones in this sample may be carry-over from other donors' samples.

This rearrangement joins TRBV11-1 to TRBJ2-7, with 7 bases identical to TRBD2. V lost 5 bases, J lost 8 bases, and 15 bases stayed unmatched. Germline V CDR1 and CDR2: SGHAT, FQDESV (reference sequence). The CDR3 totals 15 residues. CDR3 nucleotide sequence: TGTGCCAGCAGCCCAACCGGACTAGGTGTCAACCAGCAGTACTTC. Translated, it gives CASSPTGLGVNQQYF.

The rearrangement uses TRBV28 and TRBJ1-1; D remains unclear. The CDR3 is made up of 13 amino acids. The V end lost 6 bases, the J end lost 0 bases, and 8 bases lay between the germline ends. Looked up from germline, CDR1 is MDHEN and CDR2 is SYDVKM. CDR3 coding DNA: TGTGCCAGCAGGCTAAGCTTGAACACTGAAGCTTTCTTT. This gives the protein CASRLSLNTEAFF.

This clonotype came up a few times. The V and J genes are TRBV20-1 and TRBJ1-5; tentative D call: TRBD1 (6 bases). CDR3 length: 14 residues. The V end lost 5 bases, the J end lost 6 bases, and 17 bases lay between the germline ends. CDR1 and CDR2 (germline): DFQATT, SNEGSKA (reference sequence). CDR3 nucleotides: TGCAGTGCTCGGACAGAAGAGGGGTTTCAGCCCCAGCATTTT. This encodes CSARTEEGFQPQHF.

The chain recombines TRBV9 with TRBJ2-1; TRBD1 might be the D (5 bases). Trimming left V 3 bases short and J 8 bases short, with 12 bases between. This CDR3 is 13 amino acids long. The germline gives CDR1 SGDLS, CDR2 YYNGEE. CDR3 coding DNA: TGTGCCAGCAGCGGGGGCCAAGTCCATGAGCAGTTCTTC. Translation gives CASSGGQVHEQFF.

This clonotype was observed a few times. V gene TRBV3-1 combines with J gene TRBJ2-7; possibly TRBD2 for D (5 bases). Germline V gene lookup returns CDR1 LGHDT and CDR2 YNNKEL (reference sequence). V lost 1 base, J lost 6 bases, and 16 bases lay in between. This CDR3 spans 15 amino acids. The CDR3 region is CASSQGERSFSEQYF. The CDR3 DNA is TGTGCCAGCAGCCAAGGGGAGCGGTCGTTCTCCGAGCAGTACTTC.

J is TRBJ1-1 and V is TRBV5-6; D remains unclear. Deletions cut 4 bases from V and 1 base from J, with 14 bases between. The CDR3 loop spans 15 amino acids. The V gene's germline CDR1 is SGHDT and CDR2 YYEEEE. Here the CDR3 DNA reads TGTGCCAGCAGCGGCGGCGGACGGCCGAACACTGAAGCTTTCTTT. The encoded protein is CASSGGGRPNTEAFF.

This clonotype has a handful of counts. The rearrangement uses TRBV6-6 and TRBJ2-6; 9 bases match TRBD1. The germline CDR1 and CDR2 sequences are MNHNY and SVGAGI (reference sequence). V gave up 10 bases and J gave up 1 base; unmatched junction bases: 17. The CDR3 extends over 19 amino acids. The CDR3 DNA sequence: TGTGCCATCCCAGATGCGATAGGACAGGGGCCTTCTGGGGCCAACGTCCTGACTTTC. This codes for CAIPDAIGQGPSGANVLTF.